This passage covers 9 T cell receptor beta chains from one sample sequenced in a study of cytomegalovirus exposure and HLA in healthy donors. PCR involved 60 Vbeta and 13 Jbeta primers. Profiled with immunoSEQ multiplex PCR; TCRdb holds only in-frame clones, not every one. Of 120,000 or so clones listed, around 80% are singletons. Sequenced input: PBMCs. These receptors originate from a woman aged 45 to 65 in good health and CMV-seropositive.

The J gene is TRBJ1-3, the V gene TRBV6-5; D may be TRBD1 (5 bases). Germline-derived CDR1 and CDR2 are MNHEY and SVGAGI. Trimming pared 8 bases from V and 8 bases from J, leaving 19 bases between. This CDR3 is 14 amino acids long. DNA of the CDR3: TGTGCCAGCCGACGTGATACACGGGGGGACACCATATATTTT. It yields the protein CASRRDTRGDTIYF.

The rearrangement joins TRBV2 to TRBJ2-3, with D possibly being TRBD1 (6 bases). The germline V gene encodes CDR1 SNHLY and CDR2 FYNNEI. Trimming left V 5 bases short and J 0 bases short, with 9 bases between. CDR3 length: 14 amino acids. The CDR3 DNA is TGTGCCAGCAGTCTACAGGGCAGCACAGATACGCAGTATTTT. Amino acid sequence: CASSLQGSTDTQYF.

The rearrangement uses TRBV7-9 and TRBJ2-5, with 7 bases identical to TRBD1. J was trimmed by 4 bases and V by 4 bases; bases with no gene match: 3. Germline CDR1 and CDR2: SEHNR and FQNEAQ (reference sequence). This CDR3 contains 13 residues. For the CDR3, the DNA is TGTGCCAGCAGCTGGGGACAGTCAGAGACCCAGTACTTC. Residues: CASSWGQSETQYF.

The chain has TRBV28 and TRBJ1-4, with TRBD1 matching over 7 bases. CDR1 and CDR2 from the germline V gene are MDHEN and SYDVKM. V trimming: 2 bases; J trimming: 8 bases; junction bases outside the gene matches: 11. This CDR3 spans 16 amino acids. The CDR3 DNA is TGTGCCAGCAGTTTAGATTCGGCCAGGACAGGAGAAAAACTGTTTTTT. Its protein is CASSLDSARTGEKLFF.

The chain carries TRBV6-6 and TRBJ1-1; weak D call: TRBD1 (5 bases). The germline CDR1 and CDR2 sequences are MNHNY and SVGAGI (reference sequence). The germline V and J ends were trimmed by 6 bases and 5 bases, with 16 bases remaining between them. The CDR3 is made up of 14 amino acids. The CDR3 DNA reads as TGTGCCAGCAGCTCTAGACAGAAAATGACTGAAGCTTTCTTT. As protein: CASSSRQKMTEAFF.

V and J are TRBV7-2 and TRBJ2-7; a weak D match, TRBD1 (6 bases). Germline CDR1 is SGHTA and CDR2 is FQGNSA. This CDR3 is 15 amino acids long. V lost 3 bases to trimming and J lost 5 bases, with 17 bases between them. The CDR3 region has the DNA TGTGCCAGCAGCTTGAACAACAGGGTCTCGGACGAGCAGTACTTC. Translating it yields CASSLNNRVSDEQYF.

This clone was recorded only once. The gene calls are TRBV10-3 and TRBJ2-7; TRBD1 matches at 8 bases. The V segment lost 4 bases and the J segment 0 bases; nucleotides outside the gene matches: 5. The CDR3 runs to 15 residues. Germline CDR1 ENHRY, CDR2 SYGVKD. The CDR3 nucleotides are TGTGCCATCAGTGGTTCCGGGACAGGCTCCTACGAGCAGTACTTC. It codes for CAISGSGTGSYEQYF.

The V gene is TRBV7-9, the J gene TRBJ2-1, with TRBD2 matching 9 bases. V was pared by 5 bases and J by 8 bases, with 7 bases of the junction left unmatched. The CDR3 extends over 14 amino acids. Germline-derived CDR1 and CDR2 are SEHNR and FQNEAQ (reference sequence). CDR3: CASSQSGGRDEQFF. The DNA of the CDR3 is TGTGCCAGCAGCCAGAGCGGCGGGAGGGATGAGCAGTTCTTC.

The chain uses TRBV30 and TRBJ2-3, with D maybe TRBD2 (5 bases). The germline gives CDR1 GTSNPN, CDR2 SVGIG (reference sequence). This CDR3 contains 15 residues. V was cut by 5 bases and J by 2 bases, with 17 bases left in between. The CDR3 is CAWANRAGLTDTQYF. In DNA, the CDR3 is TGTGCCTGGGCCAATAGGGCGGGTCTCACAGATACGCAGTATTTT. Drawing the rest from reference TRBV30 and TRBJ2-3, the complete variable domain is SQTIHQWPATLVQPVGSPLSLECTVEGTSNPNLYWYRQAAGRGLQLLFYSVGIGQISSEVPQNLSASRPQDRQFILSSKKLLLSDSGFYLCAWANRAGLTDTQYFGPGTRLTVL.